This TCR beta chain was observed in a study of blood T cell repertoires in COVID-19. At the level of the study: Material from acute and convalescent COVID-19 was sourced from the United States, Italy and Spain.

This CDR3 comprises 14 residues. Germline-derived CDR1 and CDR2 are KGHDR and SFDVKD. Trimming cost V 7 bases and J 1 base, with 7 bases left between them. Here immunoSEQ multiplex PCR was the method, and the copy in TCRdb shows in-frame clones only, minus some. The sample has some 270,000 clones; around 88% are singletons. The chain uses TRBV24-1 and TRBJ2-6, with D tentatively TRBD1 (5 bases). The material sequenced was peripheral blood. The TCR comes from a man aged 30 to 45 with acute or convalescent COVID-19. DNA of the CDR3: TGTGCCACCAGCTCAGGGTCTGGGGCCAACGTCCTGACTTTC. Encoded protein: CATSSGSGANVLTF.